The sequence of this T cell receptor beta chain was determined in a study of T-cell reconstitution after alpha-beta-depleted transplantation in children. Points from the study as a whole: Surviving recipient T cells and thymic progenitors underlay high day-60 TCRbeta diversity in some patients.

As it was prepared, the TCRbeta library received unique molecular identifiers. TCRdb redid the calling of the PCR reads with MiXCR, one entry per CDR3 protein. The table lists 600,000 to 700,000 distinct CDR3 sequences, over 10% of them singletons, with roughly 0.77% in the top ten. Turning to this clonotype: The antigen is not known.

V lost 1 base to trimming and J lost 4 bases, with 13 bases between them. The CDR3 runs to 15 residues. Germline CDR1 is SEHNR and CDR2 is FQNEAQ (reference sequence). This rearrangement joins TRBV7-9 to TRBJ2-5, with D possibly being TRBD1 or TRBD2 (6 bases each). Sequences were derived from PBMCs, sampled before TCRalphabeta/CD19-depleted stem cell transplant. The TCR originated in a girl aged 2 to 10 with congenital amegakaryocytic thrombocytopenia, due to receive a stem cell transplant. CDR3 bases: TGTGCCAGCAGCTTAGGCGGAGGGGGGCGAGAGACCCAGTACTTC. This codes for CASSLGGGGRETQYF. Based on the CDR3 plus reference TRBV7-9 and TRBJ2-5, the full variable domain is DTGVSQNPRHKITKRGQNVTFRCDPISEHNRLYWYRQTLGQGPEFLTYFQNEAQLEKSRLLSDRFSAERPKGSFSTLEIQRTEQGDSAMYLCASSLGGGGRETQYFGPGTRLLVL.